This note documents a single T cell receptor (beta chain) sequence. Its specificity is unknown. Trimming stripped 4 bases from V and 9 bases from J, with 13 bases between. From germline, CDR1 is SGHDN and CDR2 FVKESK. This CDR3 region has 13 residues. These data originate in a study of cytomegalovirus exposure and HLA in healthy donors. Study observations and caveats: CMV serostatus was the only recorded immune exposure for donors. Sequencing likely caused a cluster of highly shared sequence variants. The HLA-A and HLA-B alleles of most subjects were reportedly predicted accurately from TCR beta sequences.

A multiplex PCR was run with 60 Vbeta primers and 13 Jbeta primers. Original processing notes: A later analysis tallied approximately 78 million unique TCR beta chains, about 9.9 million of them shared. The repertoire was sequenced with immunoSEQ multiplex PCR; TCRdb's copy has only in-frame clones and lacks some. That table furnishes V, J and clone size, whereas the DNA furnished D and trimming. There are approximately 77,000 clones in the sample; approximately 71% occur only once, and more than 7% lies in the top ten. The sample was PBMCs. The TCR was taken from a woman in her forties in good health and CMV-seronegative. V usage is TRBV14 and J usage is TRBJ2-1, with a weak D call TRBD2 (5 bases). The DNA of the CDR3 is TGTGCCAGCAGCCCCACTAGTTCGGGTGAGCAGTTCTTC. Its protein is CASSPTSSGEQFF.